This T cell receptor beta chain was sequenced for a study of cytomegalovirus exposure and HLA in healthy donors. Study context: About 85 million unique TCRs from HLA-typed donors were held in an early release of data.

Germline values: CDR1 SGHTA, CDR2 FQGNSA. The CDR3 consists of 13 residues. Trimming removed 2 bases from V and 5 bases from J, with 9 bases in between. Primers included in the PCR were 60 Vbeta and 13 Jbeta primers. Profiled with immunoSEQ multiplex PCR; TCRdb holds only in-frame clones, not every one. Seen here are roughly 160,000 clones, 60% to 85% observed once, and the top ten hold around 3.5%. The genes are TRBV7-2 and TRBJ2-5; D is unclear. The sequence was collected from a man between 25 and 39 years old in good health and CMV-seropositive. Sequences were obtained from PBMCs. The CDR3 DNA reads TGTGCCAGCAGCTTACAGTTCAGGGAGACCCAGTACTTC. Translating it yields CASSLQFRETQYF.